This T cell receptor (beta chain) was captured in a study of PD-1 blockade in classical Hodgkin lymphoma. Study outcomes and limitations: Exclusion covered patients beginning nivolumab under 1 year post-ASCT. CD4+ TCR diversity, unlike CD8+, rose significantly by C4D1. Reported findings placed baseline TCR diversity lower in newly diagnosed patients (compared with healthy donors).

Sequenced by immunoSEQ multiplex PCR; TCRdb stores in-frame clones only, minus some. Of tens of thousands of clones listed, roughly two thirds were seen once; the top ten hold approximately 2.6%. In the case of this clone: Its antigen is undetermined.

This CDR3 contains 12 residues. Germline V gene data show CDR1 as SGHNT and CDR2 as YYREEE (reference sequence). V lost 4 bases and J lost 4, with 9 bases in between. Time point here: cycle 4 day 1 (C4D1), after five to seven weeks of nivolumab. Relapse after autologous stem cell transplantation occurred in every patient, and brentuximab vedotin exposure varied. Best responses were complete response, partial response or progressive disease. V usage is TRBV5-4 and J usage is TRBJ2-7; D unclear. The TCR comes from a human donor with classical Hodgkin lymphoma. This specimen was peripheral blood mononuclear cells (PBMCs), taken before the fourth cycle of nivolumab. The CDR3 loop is CASSVLGYEQYF. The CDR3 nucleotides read TGTGCCAGCAGCGTCCTGGGGTACGAGCAGTACTTC.